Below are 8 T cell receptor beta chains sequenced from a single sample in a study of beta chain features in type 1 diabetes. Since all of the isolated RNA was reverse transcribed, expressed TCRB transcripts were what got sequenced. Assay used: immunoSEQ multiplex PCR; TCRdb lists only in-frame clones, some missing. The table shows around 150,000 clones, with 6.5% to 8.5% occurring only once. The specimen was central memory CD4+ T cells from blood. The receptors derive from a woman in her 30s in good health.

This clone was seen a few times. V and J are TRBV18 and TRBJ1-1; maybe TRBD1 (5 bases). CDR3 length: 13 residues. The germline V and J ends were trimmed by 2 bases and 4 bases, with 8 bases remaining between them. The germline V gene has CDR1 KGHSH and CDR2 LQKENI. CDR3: CASSPVQGTEAFF. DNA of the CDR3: TGTGCCAGCTCACCAGTTCAGGGCACTGAAGCTTTCTTT.

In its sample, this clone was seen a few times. CDR3 protein: CATSRERSGSLDEQYF. The CDR3 region has the DNA TGTGCCACCAGCAGGGAAAGGAGCGGGAGTCTCGACGAGCAGTACTTC. This chain links TRBV15 with TRBJ2-7; TRBD2 agrees at 8 bases. The length of the CDR3 is 16 residues. Looked up from germline, CDR1 is LNHNV and CDR2 is YYDKDF (reference sequence). V shed 3 bases, J shed 5 bases, and the junction held 12 bases outside the gene matches.

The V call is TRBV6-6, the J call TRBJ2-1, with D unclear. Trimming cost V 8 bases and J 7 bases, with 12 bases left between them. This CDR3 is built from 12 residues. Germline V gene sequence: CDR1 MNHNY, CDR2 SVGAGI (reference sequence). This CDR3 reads CASPSFRNEQFF. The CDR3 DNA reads TGTGCCAGCCCTAGTTTTAGAAATGAGCAGTTCTTC.

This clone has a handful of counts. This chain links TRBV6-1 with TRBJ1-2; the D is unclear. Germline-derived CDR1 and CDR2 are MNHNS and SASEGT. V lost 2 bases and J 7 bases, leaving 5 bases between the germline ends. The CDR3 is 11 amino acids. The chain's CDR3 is CASSEQVGYTF. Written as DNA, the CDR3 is TGTGCCAGCAGTGAACAGGTTGGCTACACCTTC.

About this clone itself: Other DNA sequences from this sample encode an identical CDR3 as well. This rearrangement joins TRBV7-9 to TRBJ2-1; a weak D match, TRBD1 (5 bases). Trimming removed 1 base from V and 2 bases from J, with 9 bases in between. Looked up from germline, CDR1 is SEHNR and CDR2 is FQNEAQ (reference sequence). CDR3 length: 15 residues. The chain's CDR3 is CASSLDAGTYNEQFF. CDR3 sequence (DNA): TGTGCCAGCAGCTTAGATGCAGGGACCTACAATGAGCAGTTCTTC. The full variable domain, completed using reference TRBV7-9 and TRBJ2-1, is DTGVSQNPRHKITKRGQNVTFRCDPISEHNRLYWYRQTLGQGPEFLTYFQNEAQLEKSRLLSDRFSAERPKGSFSTLEIQRTEQGDSAMYLCASSLDAGTYNEQFFGPGTRLTVL.

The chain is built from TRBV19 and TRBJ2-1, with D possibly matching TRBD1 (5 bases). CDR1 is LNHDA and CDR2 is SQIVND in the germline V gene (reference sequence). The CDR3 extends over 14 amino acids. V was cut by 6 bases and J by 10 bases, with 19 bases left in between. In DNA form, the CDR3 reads TGTGCCAGTAGCCAGGTGGCCTGGGGCTTGGAGCAGTTCTTC. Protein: CASSQVAWGLEQFF.

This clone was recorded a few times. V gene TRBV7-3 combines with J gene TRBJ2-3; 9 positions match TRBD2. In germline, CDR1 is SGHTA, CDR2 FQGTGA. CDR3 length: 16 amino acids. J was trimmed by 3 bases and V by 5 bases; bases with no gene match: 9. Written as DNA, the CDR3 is TGTGCCAGCAGCAAAGTTGGGCTAGCGGGAACAGATACGCAGTATTTT. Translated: CASSKVGLAGTDTQYF.

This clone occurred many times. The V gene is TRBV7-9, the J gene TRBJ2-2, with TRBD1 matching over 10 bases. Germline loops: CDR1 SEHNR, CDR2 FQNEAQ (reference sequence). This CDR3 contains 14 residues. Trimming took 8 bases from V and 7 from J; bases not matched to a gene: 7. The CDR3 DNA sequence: TGTGCCAGCGGTGGACAGGGGGTCAGCGGGGAGCTGTTTTTT. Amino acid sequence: CASGGQGVSGELFF.